The present T cell receptor (beta chain) was sequenced within a study of PD-L1 blockade in urothelial cancer. Study in general: At 3 weeks after treatment start (second dose) and again at 6 weeks, blood was analyzed. Blood-derived samples held a median around 140,000 T cells.

Time point defined: peripheral blood 6 weeks after treatment start. Sequencing was performed with immunoSEQ multiplex PCR; in TCRdb, only in-frame clones are kept and a portion is missing. This table holds about 120,000 clones, around 89% found once. Trimming took off 0 bases at V and 7 bases at J, with 9 bases between the two ends. Germline assignment: CDR1 MGHRA and CDR2 YSYEKL. The CDR3 covers 13 residues. The sequences come from PBMCs, collected around atezolizumab (anti-PD-L1) treatment. The V and J genes are TRBV4-1 and TRBJ1-1; D remains ambiguous. The sequence was collected from a man aged 55 to 70 with urothelial cancer. Written as DNA, the CDR3 is TGCGCCAGCAGCCAAGAGTACGGGGTTGAAGCTTTCTTT. Translating gives CASSQEYGVEAFF.